This T cell receptor beta chain was retrieved from a study of shared clonotypes between healthy human individuals. General observations from the study: The donor pool, a small one, limited the genetic and exposure-history diversity represented.

Terminally differentiated effector memory CD45RA+ cells were left out of the naive CD8 fraction, which was CD45RO-negative and positively selected for CCR7. Turning to this clone: What it recognizes is unknown.

The data were produced by immunoSEQ multiplex PCR, yet TCRdb's version contains in-frame clones alone and is incomplete. The sample shows 560,000 or so clones, around 96% of them seen only once. The V end was cut by 4 bases, the J end by 7 bases, with 23 bases between. Germline V gives CDR1 MDHEN, CDR2 SYDVKM. CDR3 length: 17 amino acids. The J gene is TRBJ2-1, the V gene TRBV28; a possible D gene is TRBD2 (5 bases). Sequences were obtained from naive CD8+ T cells sorted from blood. This receptor was obtained from a woman in her twenties or thirties in good health. CDR3 nucleotide sequence: TGTGCCAGCAGTTCATCTCCGGGCCCCCCTCGGGGTAATGAGCAGTTCTTC. This codes for CASSSSPGPPRGNEQFF.